This T cell receptor beta chain was found in a study of molecular identifiers for immune sequencing clone quantification. Every naive CD8 library was made from between roughly 20,000 and 1,000,000 sorted cells with 10%, 30% or 50% RNA. Germline CDR1 GTSNPN, CDR2 SVGIG (reference sequence). This CDR3 spans 16 amino acids. Trimming took 4 bases from V and 2 from J; bases not matched to a gene: 12. TCRdb re-called the PCR reads through MiXCR, storing one row per CDR3 protein. This table has hundreds of thousands of distinct CDR3 sequences, roughly 25% appearing once. As concerns this clonotype: A much larger clone lies a single base off, so this may be a read error.

This receptor was identified in a human donor in good health. Some libraries in this study had Jurkat cell RNA spiked in. This chain links TRBV30 with TRBJ2-3; 7 bases map to TRBD1. What was sequenced was naive CD8+ T cells from blood, with Jurkat cell RNA spiked in. The subset: FACS-sorted CD8+CD4-CCR7+CD45RA+ naive T cells. The CDR3 is CAWTESRTGDTDTQYF. For the CDR3, the DNA is TGTGCCTGGACGGAATCTCGAACAGGGGACACAGATACGCAGTATTTT.